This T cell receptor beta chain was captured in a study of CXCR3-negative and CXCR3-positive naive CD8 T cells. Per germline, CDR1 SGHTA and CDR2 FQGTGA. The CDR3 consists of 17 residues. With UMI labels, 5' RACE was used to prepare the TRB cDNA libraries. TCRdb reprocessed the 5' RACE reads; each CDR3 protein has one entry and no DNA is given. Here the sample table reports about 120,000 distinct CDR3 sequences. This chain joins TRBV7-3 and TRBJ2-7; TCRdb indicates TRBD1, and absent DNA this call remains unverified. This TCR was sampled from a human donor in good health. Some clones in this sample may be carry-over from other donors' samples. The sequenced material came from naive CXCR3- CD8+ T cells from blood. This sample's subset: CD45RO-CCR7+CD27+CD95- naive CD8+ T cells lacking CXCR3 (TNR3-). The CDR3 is CASSLDPPTGTGCEQYF. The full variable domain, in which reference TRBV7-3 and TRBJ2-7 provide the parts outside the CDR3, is GAGVSQTPSNKVTEKGKYVELRCDPISGHTALYWYRQSLGQGPEFLIYFQGTGAADDSGLPNDRFFAVRPEGSVSTLKIQRTERGDSAVYLCASSLDPPTGTGCEQYFGPGTRLTVT.